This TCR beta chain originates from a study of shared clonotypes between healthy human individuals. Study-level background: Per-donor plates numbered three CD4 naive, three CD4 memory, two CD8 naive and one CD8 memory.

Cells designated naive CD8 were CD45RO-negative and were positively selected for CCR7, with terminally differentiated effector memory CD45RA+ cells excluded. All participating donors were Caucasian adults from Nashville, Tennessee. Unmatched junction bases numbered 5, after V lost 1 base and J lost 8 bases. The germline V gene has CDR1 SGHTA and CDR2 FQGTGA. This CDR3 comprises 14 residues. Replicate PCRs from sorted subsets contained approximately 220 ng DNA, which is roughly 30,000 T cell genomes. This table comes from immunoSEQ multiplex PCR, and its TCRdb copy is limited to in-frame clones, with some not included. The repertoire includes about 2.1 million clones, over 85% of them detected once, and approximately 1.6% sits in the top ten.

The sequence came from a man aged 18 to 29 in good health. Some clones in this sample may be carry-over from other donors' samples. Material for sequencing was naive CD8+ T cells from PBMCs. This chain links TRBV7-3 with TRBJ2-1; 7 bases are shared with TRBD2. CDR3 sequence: CASSLSGRGDEQFF. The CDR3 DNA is TGTGCCAGCAGCTTAAGTGGCCGGGGGGATGAGCAGTTCTTC.